The next 17 T cell receptor beta chains were all read from a single sample in a study of radiotherapy plus CTLA-4 blockade in lung cancer. Assay: immunoSEQ multiplex PCR; the TCRdb copy retains only in-frame clones and omits some. Here the sample spans about 120,000 clones, approximately 84% being singletons. Sequenced material: peripheral blood, taken from a patient treated with radiotherapy plus ipilimumab. The receptors derive from a human donor with non-small cell lung cancer who had a partial response to radiotherapy plus ipilimumab.

V is TRBV5-1 and J is TRBJ2-1; TRBD2 matches at 8 bases. Germline V lookup: CDR1 SGHRS, CDR2 YFSETQ. The length of the CDR3 is 15 residues. Trimming cost V 0 bases and J 5 bases; bases outside gene matches: 4. The DNA for the CDR3 is TGCGCCAGCAGCTTGGTGGCGGGAGGTGACAATGAGCAGTTCTTC. Its translation: CASSLVAGGDNEQFF.

The chain links TRBV30 to TRBJ2-5; 8 bases map to TRBD2. This CDR3 contains 14 residues. Germline V gene data show CDR1 as GTSNPN and CDR2 as SVGIG (reference sequence). Trimming at V came to 4 bases and at J to 2 bases, leaving 6 bases not matched to a gene. The CDR3 DNA reads as TGTGCCTGGACGAACGGGAGGGGGCAAGAGACCCAGTACTTC. Amino acids: CAWTNGRGQETQYF. Looking up the rest from reference TRBV30 and TRBJ2-5 gives the full variable domain: SQTIHQWPATLVQPVGSPLSLECTVEGTSNPNLYWYRQAAGRGLQLLFYSVGIGQISSEVPQNLSASRPQDRQFILSSKKLLLSDSGFYLCAWTNGRGQETQYFGPGTRLLVL.

On this clone: Other DNA sequences in the same sample also yield this CDR3. The chain uses TRBV27 and TRBJ1-6, with 8 bases fitting TRBD1. The CDR3 runs 14 residues. Germline CDR1 and CDR2: MNHEY and SMNVEV (reference sequence). V gave up 1 base and J gave up 8 bases; unmatched junction bases: 1. The CDR3 nucleotides read TGTGCCAGCAGTTTATTACAGGGGGATTCACCCCTCCACTTT. It codes for CASSLLQGDSPLHF.

The chain joins TRBV5-8 to TRBJ2-2, with TRBD2 as a possible D gene (5 bases). The CDR3 is 15 residues long. Germline V gene lookup returns CDR1 SGHTS and CDR2 YDEGEE. The germline V and J ends were trimmed by 4 bases and 7 bases, with 17 bases remaining between them. The CDR3 spells CASSARTGKIGELFF. The CDR3, as DNA: TGTGCCAGCAGCGCCCGAACGGGGAAGATCGGGGAGCTGTTTTTT.

CDR3 DNA sequence: TGTGCCAGCAGTTCGGGGAGCGGGGTTAGCACAGATACGCAGTATTTT. This gives the protein CASSSGSGVSTDTQYF. The V call is TRBV6-6, the J call TRBJ2-3, with 7 bases aligning to TRBD2. The CDR3 spans 16 residues. The trim removed 4 bases at V and 0 bases at J, leaving 7 bases unmatched. Germline-derived CDR1 and CDR2 are MNHNY and SVGAGI (reference sequence).

This sequence joins TRBV6-4 and TRBJ2-2; TRBD2 is a possible D gene (5 bases). Trimming removed 5 bases at V and 3 bases at J, with 10 bases between. The CDR3 is made up of 14 amino acids. Germline V CDR1 and CDR2: MRHNA, SNTAGT. In DNA, the CDR3 is TGTGCCAGCAGTCGGGATCCCCACACCGGGGAGCTGTTTTTT. It translates to CASSRDPHTGELFF.

The V gene is TRBV18, the J gene TRBJ2-1, with D possibly TRBD2 on 6 matching bases. V dropped 2 bases and J dropped 4 bases, with 9 bases sitting between them. CDR3 length: 14 residues. Germline values: CDR1 KGHSH, CDR2 LQKENI. The CDR3 sequence: CASSPAGSYNEQFF. The CDR3 region has the DNA TGTGCCAGCTCACCAGCGGGATCATACAATGAGCAGTTCTTC.

The chain joins TRBV28 to TRBJ1-2; TRBD1 is a possible D gene (6 bases). The CDR3 has 15 amino acids. The V gene lost 4 bases and the J gene lost 5 bases, with 17 bases spanning the gap. Germline V gene sequence: CDR1 MDHEN, CDR2 SYDVKM. CDR3 sequence reads: CASSSGQSFPYGYTF. DNA of the CDR3: TGTGCCAGCAGTTCCGGACAGTCGTTCCCTTATGGCTACACCTTC.

This chain links TRBV14 with TRBJ1-2; D remains unclear. Germline V lookup: CDR1 SGHDN, CDR2 FVKESK. Between the trimmed V and J ends, which lost 0 bases and 8 bases, there was a span of 10 bases. The CDR3 extends over 13 amino acids. The CDR3 here is CASSQERVGGYTF. The CDR3 DNA sequence: TGTGCCAGCAGCCAAGAGAGGGTCGGAGGCTACACCTTC. Full variable domain (remainder filled in from reference TRBV14 and TRBJ1-2): EAGVTQFPSHSVIEKGQTVTLRCDPISGHDNLYWYRRVMGKEIKFLLHFVKESKQDESGMPNNRFLAERTGGTYSTLKVQPAELEDSGVYFCASSQERVGGYTFGSGTRLTVV.

This chain connects TRBV6-6 to TRBJ2-2; 7 bases are a match to TRBD1. CDR3 size: 16 residues. Germline-derived CDR1 and CDR2 are MNHNY and SVGAGI (reference sequence). Germline trimming cut 3 bases from V and 1 base from J; bases unmatched to any gene: 5. DNA of the CDR3: TGTGCCAGCAGTTATCGGAGACAGGGGAACACCGGGGAGCTGTTTTTT. This encodes CASSYRRQGNTGELFF.

This clone was counted a few times. The chain recombines TRBV27 with TRBJ2-6, with a weak D call TRBD1 (6 bases). The CDR3 has 17 amino acids. The V gene lost 5 bases and the J gene lost 0 bases, with 14 bases spanning the gap. Germline V gives CDR1 MNHEY, CDR2 SMNVEV (reference sequence). The CDR3 sequence: CASSPRDRFSGANVLTF. In nucleotides, the CDR3 is TGTGCCAGCAGTCCGAGAGACAGGTTCTCTGGGGCCAACGTCCTGACTTTC.

V is TRBV6-1 and J is TRBJ1-5; 7 positions match TRBD1. CDR3 size: 16 residues. CDR1 MNHNS and CDR2 SASEGT come from the germline V gene. V shed 4 bases, J shed 5 bases, and the junction held 11 bases outside the gene matches. The DNA of the CDR3 is TGTGCCAGCAGTGCGAACCGGGACAGCCGAGATCAGCCCCAGCATTTT. This translates into CASSANRDSRDQPQHF.

This chain joins TRBV5-1 and TRBJ2-2; TRBD2 matches at 13 bases. V lost 4 bases to trimming and J lost 5 bases; unmatched junction nucleotides: 11. The CDR3 runs to 18 residues. Germline V gives CDR1 SGHRS, CDR2 YFSETQ. DNA of the CDR3: TGCGCCAGCAGCATCGGACTAGCGGGAGCCCTGGGGACCGGGGAGCTGTTTTTT. Protein product: CASSIGLAGALGTGELFF.

This rearrangement joins TRBV6-5 to TRBJ2-7, with TRBD1 matching 8 bases. Germline CDR1 MNHEY, CDR2 SVGAGI. There are 14 residues in the CDR3. Trimming removed 5 bases from V and 0 bases from J; junction bases left unmatched: 3. CDR3 amino acids: CASSRTGSSYEQYV. CDR3 bases: TGTGCCAGCAGTCGGACAGGGAGCTCCTACGAGCAGTACGTC.

The V call is TRBV27, the J call TRBJ1-1; 7 bases are shared with TRBD1. The germline V gene has CDR1 MNHEY and CDR2 SMNVEV (reference sequence). CDR3 length: 14 residues. Trimming removed 7 bases from V and 5 bases from J; junction bases left unmatched: 10. CDR3 residues: CASIGWGRGTEAFF. CDR3 in DNA: TGTGCCAGCATAGGGTGGGGCAGGGGGACTGAAGCTTTCTTT.

This rearrangement joins TRBV5-4 to TRBJ1-2, with 7 bases identical to TRBD1. CDR1 is SGHNT and CDR2 is YYREEE in the germline V gene (reference sequence). The CDR3 is made up of 14 amino acids. J lost 3 bases, V lost 3 bases, and 5 bases had no gene match. The CDR3 is CASSYRGGDYGYTF. CDR3 DNA sequence: TGTGCCAGCAGCTACCGAGGGGGCGACTATGGCTACACCTTC. The complete variable domain, with remaining parts taken from reference TRBV5-4 and TRBJ1-2, reads ETGVTQSPTHLIKTRGQQVTLRCSSQSGHNTVSWYQQALGQGPQFIFQYYREEENGRGNFPPRFSGLQFPNYSSELNVNALELDDSALYLCASSYRGGDYGYTFGSGTRLTVV.

The chain carries TRBV7-2 and TRBJ2-5; 8 nucleotides line up with TRBD1. The end of the DNA is better explained by TRBJ2-7, so the J call may be wrong. Germline values: CDR1 SGHTA, CDR2 FQGNSA. There are 16 residues in the CDR3. This chain's CDR3 is CASSEGITGGFYEQYF. The CDR3 bases are TGTGCCAGCAGCGAAGGCATTACAGGGGGTTTCTACGAGCAGTACTTC.